This T cell receptor beta chain was identified in a study of technical replicates of blood from several donors (dated by TCRdb to 2017 to 2019). The junction shows trimming of 5 bases on V and 1 base on J, and the gene matches do not reach 5 bases of it. CDR1 and CDR2 are read off the germline V gene as SGHTA and FQGNSA. The CDR3 numbers 14 residues from cysteine through phenylalanine. CDR3 DNA only is kept here, 42 bases in frame from base 1. Library preparation used the immunoSEQ multiplex PCR assay. TCRdb carries this immuneACCESS record with in-frame sequences only. Its versions omit some clonotypes, under half of them owing to an unresolved V gene in the studies checked, with the rest unexplained. Here the sample has 70,000 or so clones; approximately 92% occur a single time. The top ten clones comprise 0.42% of the sample. Of note for this clone: Its antigen has not been determined. The record has no base qualities; no much larger clone is one base away.

This sequence originates from a human donor in good health. Input material: T cells isolated from PBMCs. The sequence is built from TRBV7-2 and TRBJ2-7; a stretch of 7 junction bases matches TRBD1. CDR3 sequence: CASSHRDSSYEQYF. At the DNA level, the sequence is TGTGCCAGCAGCCACCGGGACAGTTCCTACGAGCAGTACTTC.